This paragraph reports one TCR beta chain. Germline lookup yields CDR1 SGHNT and CDR2 YYREEE (reference sequence). Trimming shortened V by 4 bases and J by 0 bases, and 8 bases separated the two germline ends. This CDR3 has 13 amino acids. The data derive from a study of shared clonotypes between healthy human individuals. Study as a whole: The donors, a couple of women and three men, were aged 18 to 49.

Partitioning of CD4+ cells yielded a CD45RA+ naive subset and a CD45RA-negative memory subset. TCRdb's table, derived via immunoSEQ multiplex PCR, lists solely in-frame clones and lacks some. The sample contains roughly 1.5 million clones, under 99% of which appear only once. This chain uses TRBV5-4 with TRBJ2-7, with no clear D. The material sequenced was naive CD4+ T cells sorted from blood. Subset of the sample: CD45RA+ positively selected. This receptor was identified in a man aged 25-45 years in good health. CDR3 bases: TGTGCCAGCAGCCAGATCCACTCCTACGAGCAGTACTTC. Its translation is CASSQIHSYEQYF.